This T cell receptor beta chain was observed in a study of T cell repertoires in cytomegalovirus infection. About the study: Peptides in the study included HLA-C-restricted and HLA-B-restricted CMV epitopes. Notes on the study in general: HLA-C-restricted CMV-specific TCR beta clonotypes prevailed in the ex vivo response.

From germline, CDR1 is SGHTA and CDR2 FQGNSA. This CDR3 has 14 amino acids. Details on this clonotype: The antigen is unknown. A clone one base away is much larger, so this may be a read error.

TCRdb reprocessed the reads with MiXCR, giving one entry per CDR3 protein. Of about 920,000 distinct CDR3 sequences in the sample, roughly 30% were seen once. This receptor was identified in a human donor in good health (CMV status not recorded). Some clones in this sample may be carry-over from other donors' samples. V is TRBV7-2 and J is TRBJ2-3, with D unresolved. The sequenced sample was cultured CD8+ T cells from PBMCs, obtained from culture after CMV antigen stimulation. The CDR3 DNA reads TGTGTCAGCAGCTCTCAGCTAGTCACAGATACGCAGTATTTT. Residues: CVSSSQLVTDTQYF. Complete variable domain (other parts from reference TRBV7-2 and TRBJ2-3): GAGVSQSPSNKVTEKGKDVELRCDPISGHTALYWYRQSLGQGLEFLIYFQGNSAPDKSGLPSDRFSAERTGGSVSTLTIQRTQQEDSAVYLCVSSSQLVTDTQYFGPGTRLTVL.